The source of this T cell receptor beta chain is a study of T-cell memory formation after mild COVID-19. CDR1 and CDR2 (germline): MNHNY, SVGAGI (reference sequence). The CDR3 is made up of 15 amino acids. The ends were cut back, 6 bases at V and 3 bases at J, with 14 bases in the middle. TCRdb itself ran the 5' RACE reads through MiXCR, one entry per CDR3 protein. This table holds a few hundred thousand distinct CDR3 sequences, roughly 19% found once. This clonotype was sampled from a man younger than 35 who had mild COVID-19 (a few samples of this study predate the infection). Cell type and time point are not known. Sequencing was performed on PBMCs or a T cell subset sorted from them (not recorded which). The chain recombines TRBV6-6 with TRBJ2-2; D gene unclear. In DNA form, the CDR3 reads TGTGCCAGCAGACCCTCCGGAACATACACCGGGGAGCTGTTTTTT. Its translation is CASRPSGTYTGELFF.